This TCR beta chain came from a study of blood T cell repertoires in COVID-19. Generated by immunoSEQ multiplex PCR, the TCRdb table keeps only in-frame clones and is missing some. The table has about 98,000 clones, 65% to 90% seen once; the top ten hold roughly a tenth. The V and J ends lost 6 bases and 1 base, in that order; junction bases with no gene match: 5. This CDR3 contains 14 residues. In germline, CDR1 is MNHEY, CDR2 SVGAGI. The rearrangement joins TRBV6-5 to TRBJ1-1, with TRBD1 matching 7 bases. The sequence was obtained from a man in his 70s with active or convalescent COVID-19. Material: peripheral blood. Written as DNA, the CDR3 is TGTGCCAGCAGGTGGACAGGATGGAACACTGAAGCTTTCTTT. Protein: CASRWTGWNTEAFF.